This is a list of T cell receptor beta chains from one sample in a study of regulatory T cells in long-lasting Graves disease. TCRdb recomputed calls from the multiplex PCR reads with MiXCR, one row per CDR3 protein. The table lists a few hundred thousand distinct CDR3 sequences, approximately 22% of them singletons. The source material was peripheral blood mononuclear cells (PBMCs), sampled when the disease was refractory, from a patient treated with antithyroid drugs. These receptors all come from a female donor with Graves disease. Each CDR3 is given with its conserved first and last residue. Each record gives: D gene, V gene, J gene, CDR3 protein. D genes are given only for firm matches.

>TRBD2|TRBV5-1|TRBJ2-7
CASQITSGFYEQYF
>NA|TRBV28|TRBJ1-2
CASAGASYGYTF
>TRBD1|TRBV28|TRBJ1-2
CASSHGQGIDGYTF
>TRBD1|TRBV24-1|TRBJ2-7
CATSDLSSRTGLEYEQYF
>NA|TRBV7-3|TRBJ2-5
CASSMRTGYQETQYF
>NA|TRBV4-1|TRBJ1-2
CASSHWGVGRTANYGYTF
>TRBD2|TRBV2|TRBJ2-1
CARGLAGNEQFF
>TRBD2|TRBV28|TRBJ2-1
CASSLLQTGGSRFF
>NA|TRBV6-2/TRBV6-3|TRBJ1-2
CASSYEEGYGYTF
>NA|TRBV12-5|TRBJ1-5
CASAIQGSNQPQHF
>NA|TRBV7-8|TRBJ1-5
CASSLGLAHKQPQHF
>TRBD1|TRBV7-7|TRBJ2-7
CASSPQGADGAKQYF
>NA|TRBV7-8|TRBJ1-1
CASSLKQNTEAFF
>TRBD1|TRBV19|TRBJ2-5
CASSGGRGRWETQYF
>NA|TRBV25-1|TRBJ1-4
CASSPLTVPTNEKLFF
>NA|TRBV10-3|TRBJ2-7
CAIGNGGREEQYF
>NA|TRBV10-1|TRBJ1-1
CASSEPNTEAFF
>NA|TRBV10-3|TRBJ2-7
CAISEGVLGEQYF
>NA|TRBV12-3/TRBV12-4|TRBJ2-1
CASSFVGLSNEQFF
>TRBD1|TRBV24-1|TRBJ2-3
CATSERGQGPLDTQYF
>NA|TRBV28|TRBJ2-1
CASSLRLSVGYEQFF
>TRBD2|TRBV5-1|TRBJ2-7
CASSLSSGVREQYF
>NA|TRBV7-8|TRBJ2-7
CASSLRVAYEQYF
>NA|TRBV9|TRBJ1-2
CASSPQDSGSNYGYTF
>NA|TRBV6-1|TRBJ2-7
CASSLFSGAYEQYF
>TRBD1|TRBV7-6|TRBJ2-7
CASSIGGHEQYF
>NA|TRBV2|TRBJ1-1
CASSFSPSYTEAFF
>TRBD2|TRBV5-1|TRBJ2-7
CASGRVAGNPYEQYF
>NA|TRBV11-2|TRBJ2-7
CACSLETRAEQYF
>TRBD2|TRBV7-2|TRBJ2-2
CASSLAGLAGFSGTGELFF
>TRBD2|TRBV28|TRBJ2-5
CASSWRTSGGAKQETQYF
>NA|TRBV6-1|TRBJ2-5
CALSYRGSETQYF
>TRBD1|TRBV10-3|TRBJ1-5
CAISEYDGTDSNQPQHF
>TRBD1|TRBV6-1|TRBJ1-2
CASSETGGKGYTF
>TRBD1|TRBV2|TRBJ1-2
CASSVGQGGVGYTF
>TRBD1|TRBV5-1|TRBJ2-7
CASSSDRDHEQYF
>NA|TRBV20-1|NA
CSARTGKGGHYEQYF
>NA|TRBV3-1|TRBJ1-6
CASSQGRRGESPLHF
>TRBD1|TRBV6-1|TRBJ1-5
CASSPRDRGGNQPQHF
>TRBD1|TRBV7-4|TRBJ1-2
CTSSPRDRPYGYTF
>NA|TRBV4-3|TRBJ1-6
CASSQETAGDYSPLHF
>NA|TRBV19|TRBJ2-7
CASSMAGDSYEQYF
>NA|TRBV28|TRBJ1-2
CASNPRQEGYTF
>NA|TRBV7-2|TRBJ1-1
CASSLRSATEAFF
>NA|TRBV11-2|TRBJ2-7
CASSLVSRYEQYF
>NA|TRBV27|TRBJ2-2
CASSSSWTGELFF
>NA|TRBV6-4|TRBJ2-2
CASSDSGSPRVTGELFF
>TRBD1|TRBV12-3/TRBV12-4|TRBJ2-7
CASTLNRGRYEQYF